The entry below gives a single T cell receptor (beta chain) sequence along with its context. The antigen is not known. Trimming cost V 3 bases and J 3 bases, with 13 bases left between them. The CDR3 runs 15 residues. Germline V lookup: CDR1 SGDLS, CDR2 YYNGEE. Repertoires were generated with immunoSEQ multiplex PCR, while TCRdb's copy carries only in-frame clones and drops some. This table holds approximately 88,000 clones, approximately 91% found once. This entry comes from a study of OX40 agonist ivuxolimab in advanced cancers. General observations from the study: Individuals who were partial responders at 0.1-3.0 mg/kg had clonal expansion that ranked among the lowest.

The specimen comprised CD4+ or CD8+ T cells sorted from blood, sampled in a trial of the OX40 agonist ivuxolimab. The clonotype originates from an adult with an advanced solid tumor such as melanoma, head and neck, liver or kidney cancer. This chain uses TRBV9 with TRBJ2-1; possibly TRBD2 for D (6 bases). CDR3 bases: TGTGCCAGCAGCGCCCTAGGCGGGGACTACAATGAGCAGTTCTTC. Residues: CASSALGGDYNEQFF.